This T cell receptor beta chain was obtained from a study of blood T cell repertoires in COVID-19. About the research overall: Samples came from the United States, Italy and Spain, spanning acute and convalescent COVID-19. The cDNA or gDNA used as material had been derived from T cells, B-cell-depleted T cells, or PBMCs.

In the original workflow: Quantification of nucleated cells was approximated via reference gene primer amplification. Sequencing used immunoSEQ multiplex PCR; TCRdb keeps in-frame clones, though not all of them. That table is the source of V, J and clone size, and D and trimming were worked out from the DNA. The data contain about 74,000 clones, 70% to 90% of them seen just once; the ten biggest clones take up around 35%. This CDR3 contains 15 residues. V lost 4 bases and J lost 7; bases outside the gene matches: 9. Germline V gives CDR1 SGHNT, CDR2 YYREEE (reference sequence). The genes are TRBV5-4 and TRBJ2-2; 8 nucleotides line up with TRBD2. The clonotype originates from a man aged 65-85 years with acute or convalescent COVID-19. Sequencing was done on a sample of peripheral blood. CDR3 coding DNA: TGTGCCAGCAGCCCCGGGACTAGTGGATTCGGGGAGCTGTTTTTT. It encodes CASSPGTSGFGELFF.